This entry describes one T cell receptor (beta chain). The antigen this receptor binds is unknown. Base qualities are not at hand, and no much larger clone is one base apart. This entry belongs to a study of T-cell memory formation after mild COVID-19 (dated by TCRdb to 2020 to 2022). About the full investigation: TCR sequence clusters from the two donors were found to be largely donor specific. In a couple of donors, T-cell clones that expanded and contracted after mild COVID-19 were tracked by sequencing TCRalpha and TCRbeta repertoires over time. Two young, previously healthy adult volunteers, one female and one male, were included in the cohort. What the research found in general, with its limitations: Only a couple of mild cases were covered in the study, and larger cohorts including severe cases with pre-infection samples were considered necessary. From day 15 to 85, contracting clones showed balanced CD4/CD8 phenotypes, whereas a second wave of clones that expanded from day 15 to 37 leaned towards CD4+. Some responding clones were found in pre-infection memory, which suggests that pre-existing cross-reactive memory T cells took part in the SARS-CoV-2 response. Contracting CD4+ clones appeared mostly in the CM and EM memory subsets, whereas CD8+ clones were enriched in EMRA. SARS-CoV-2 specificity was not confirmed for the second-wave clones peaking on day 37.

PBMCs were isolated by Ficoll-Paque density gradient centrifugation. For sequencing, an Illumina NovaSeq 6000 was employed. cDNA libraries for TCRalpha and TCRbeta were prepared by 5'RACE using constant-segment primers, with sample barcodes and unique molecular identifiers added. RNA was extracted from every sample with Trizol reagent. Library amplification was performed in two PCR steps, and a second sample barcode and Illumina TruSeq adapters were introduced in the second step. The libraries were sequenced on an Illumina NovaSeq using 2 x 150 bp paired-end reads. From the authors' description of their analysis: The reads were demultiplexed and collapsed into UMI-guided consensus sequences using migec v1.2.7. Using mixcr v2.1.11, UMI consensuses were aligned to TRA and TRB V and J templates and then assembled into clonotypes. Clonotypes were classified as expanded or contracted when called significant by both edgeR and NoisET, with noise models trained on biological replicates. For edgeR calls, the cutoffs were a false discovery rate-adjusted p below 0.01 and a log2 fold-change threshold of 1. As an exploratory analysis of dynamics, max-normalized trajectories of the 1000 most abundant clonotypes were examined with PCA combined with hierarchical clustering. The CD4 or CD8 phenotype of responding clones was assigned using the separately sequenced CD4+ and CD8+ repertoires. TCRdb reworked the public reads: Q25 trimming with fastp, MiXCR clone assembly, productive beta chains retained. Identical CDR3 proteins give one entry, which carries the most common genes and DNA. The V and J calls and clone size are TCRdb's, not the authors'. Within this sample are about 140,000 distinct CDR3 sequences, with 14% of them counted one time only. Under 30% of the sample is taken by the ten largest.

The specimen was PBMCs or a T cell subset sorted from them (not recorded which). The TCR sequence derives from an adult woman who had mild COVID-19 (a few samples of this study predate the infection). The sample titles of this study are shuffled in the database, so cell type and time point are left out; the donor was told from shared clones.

The sequenced DNA: TGTGCCAGGAATGCGGGGCCTTACTATGGCTACACCTTC. Its protein reads: CARNAGPYYGYTF. The sequence is built from TRBV2 and TRBJ1-2; 5 matching bases give a weak D call of TRBD1. The V end loses 9 bases and the J end loses 3 bases, and a stretch of 14 bases separates them. Per the germline V gene, SNHLY is the CDR1 and FYNNEI is the CDR2. There are 13 amino acids in the CDR3, from cysteine to phenylalanine inclusive. Just CDR3 DNA is preserved here, 39 bases in frame from base 1.